The following is a TCR beta chain sequence with its context. Cohort assignment relied on participant-reported clinical history. The table came from immunoSEQ multiplex PCR; TCRdb's copy has only in-frame clones and leaves some out. This table holds about 430,000 clones, roughly 90% found once. These data come from a study of blood T cell repertoires in COVID-19. The CDR3 extends over 16 amino acids. The V segment lost 2 bases and the J segment 0 bases; nucleotides outside the gene matches: 5. Germline loops: CDR1 LNHDA, CDR2 SQIVND (reference sequence). The rearrangement uses TRBV19 and TRBJ2-3; 7 nucleotides match TRBD2. The sample comprised PBMCs or T cells enriched from blood (not recorded which). The TCR comes from a woman under 30 who had been exposed to COVID-19. The CDR3 DNA reads as TGTGCCAGTAGTATAAGCGCTAGCGGTAGCACAGATACGCAGTATTTT. Amino acids: CASSISASGSTDTQYF.